This TCR beta chain was sequenced in a study of Graves' ophthalmopathy and Graves' hyperthyroidism. V trimming: 5 bases; J trimming: 4 bases; junction bases outside the gene matches: 10. The germline V gene encodes CDR1 SEHNR and CDR2 FQNEAQ (reference sequence). The CDR3 covers 15 residues. As the template, RNA transcripts were used to amplify TCR beta CDR3 regions. HTBI primers were employed in first-round RT-PCR, then a second-round multiplex PCR followed. TCRdb re-derived calls from the multiplex PCR reads in MiXCR, one entry per CDR3 protein. The table has roughly 600,000 distinct CDR3 sequences, under 45% seen once. Note on this clonotype: Its target is unknown. This may stem from a read error, because a much larger clone lies one nucleotide away.

The hyperthyroidism patients, aged 18 to 65, had been newly diagnosed, with under 2 months' duration. Study results and limitations: Ophthalmopathy progression was predicted with 70.59% sensitivity and approximately 72% specificity. Researchers report that a 13-signature model separated ophthalmopathy from stable hyperthyroidism, posting about 90% sensitivity and about 82% specificity.

This TCR derives from an adult man with Graves' hyperthyroidism. The sample was peripheral blood or thyroid tissue (not recorded which). The chain couples TRBV7-9 to TRBJ1-2, with TRBD1 matching 7 bases. The CDR3 region is CASSPRQGGGYGYTF. The DNA of the CDR3 is TGTGCCAGCAGCCCCCGACAGGGAGGTGGCTATGGCTACACCTTC. Drawing the rest from reference TRBV7-9 and TRBJ1-2, the complete variable domain is DTGVSQNPRHKITKRGQNVTFRCDPISEHNRLYWYRQTLGQGPEFLTYFQNEAQLEKSRLLSDRFSAERPKGSFSTLEIQRTEQGDSAMYLCASSPRQGGGYGYTFGSGTRLTVV.